This TCR beta chain was identified in a study of spatial heterogeneity in lung cancer (dated by TCRdb to between 2018 and 2020). Background on the whole study: Donors were 70 or so patients with early-stage, untreated non-small cell lung cancer from the lung TRACERx cohort. Follow-up PBMC samples were sequenced whenever available, and the median time to follow-up was approximately two years after resection. Beta-chain transcripts were consistently detected in greater numbers than alpha-chain transcripts, which likely reflects a higher abundance of beta-chain transcripts. In the raw uncorrected reads, each unique combination of TCR and UMI appeared on average more than ten times. The study quantitatively compared TCR alpha and beta repertoires across multiple tumor regions, matched nontumor lung and blood in non-small cell lung cancer. The study linked features of the TCR repertoire to counts of nonsynonymous mutations, which were determined by whole-exome sequencing of tumor tissue. At surgery, over 200 tumor regions, approximately 64 matched nontumor lung samples and about 56 PBMC samples were TCR-sequenced for both alpha and beta chains. Results and caveats for the whole study, not just this receptor: Ubiquitous expanded tumor TCRs were detected in blood more often at tumor resection than at routine follow-up. Comparisons of baseline and follow-up blood repertoires included only approximately 14 patients. Additional single-cell paired TCR alpha and beta sequencing was considered necessary to confirm, at a functional level, the hypothesis that regional TCRs recognize regional mutations.

To prepare the library, 5' RACE was applied. The instrument was a NextSeq 500. In the TCR library protocol, a unique molecular identifier was attached to each TCR cDNA molecule so that PCR and sequencing errors could be corrected. Per the original workflow: Decombinator tools were used for TCR identification, UMI-based error correction and CDR3 extraction. Expanded TCRs were defined as those above a frequency of 2 per 1,000, corresponding to the top 1% of the tumor frequency distribution. Renyi diversity was calculated using the R vegan package after each repertoire was subsampled 100 times to 5,000 TCRs. CDR3 similarity networks were built from amino acid triplet string-kernel similarity, with CDR3s being connected when pairwise similarity was above 0.82. TCRdb handled the public reads itself, with Q25 trimming in fastp and clone calling in MiXCR, and kept productive beta chains. Rows are combined by CDR3 protein, so each entry shows the most common genes and DNA. These V and J calls are TCRdb output, not the study's own analysis. The sample table lists nearly 2,500 distinct CDR3 sequences, 50% to 70% of them with a count of one. The top ten clonotypes cover about 9.5% of the sample.

Concerning this clonotype: The target of this receptor is not known. Qualities for individual bases were not recorded, and no much larger clone is one base off. The library was built for alpha chains, so this beta chain is an off-target read and its size means little.

This specimen's time point label, per the study, means: blood at routine non-recurrence follow-up after resection. For TCR sequencing, whole RNA was extracted from tumor and nontumor lung tissue, or from cryopreserved PBMC samples, and no cell sorting was done. Only patients for whom sufficient RNA was available from at least two tumor regions were selected for TCR sequencing. Per the germline V gene (reference sequence), LNHDA is the CDR1 and SQIVND is the CDR2. V sheds 1 base and J sheds 5 bases, leaving 5 bases between their ends. CDR3 length: 12 amino acids, cysteine to phenylalanine. The retained sequence is limited to the CDR3, 36 bases, with the frame set at the first base.

The sequence was collected from a female donor with early-stage non-small cell lung cancer. The receptor chain draws on TRBV19 and TRBJ1-2; a confident D gene designation cannot be given. The source material was PBMCs, sampled at follow-up. In nucleotides, the sequence is TGTGCCAGTAGTATAGGGGAGTATGGCTACACCTTC. It is translated as CASSIGEYGYTF. The reference TRBV19 and TRBJ1-2 proteins fill in what lies around the CDR3, so the full variable domain reads DGGITQSPKYLFRKEGQNVTLSCEQNLNHDAMYWYRQDPGQGLRLIYYSQIVNDFQKGDIAEGYSVSREKKESFPLTVTSAQKNPTAFYLCASSIGEYGYTFGSGTRLTVV.